The 19 T cell receptor beta chains below were found in one sample sequenced in a study of shared clonotypes between healthy human individuals. TCRdb's copy holds only in-frame clones and misses some; the assay was immunoSEQ multiplex PCR. The sample lists about 1.5 million clones; 95% to 97% were seen once. Sample: naive CD4+ T cells sorted from blood. Subset described: CD45RA+ positively selected. These receptors were taken from a man aged 30 to 39 in good health.

This chain links TRBV18 with TRBJ1-4; possibly TRBD1 for D (5 bases). With 0 bases removed from V and 7 bases from J, the gap between germline ends came to 12 bases. CDR1 and CDR2 (germline): KGHSH, LQKENI. The CDR3 spans 15 residues. The CDR3, as DNA: TGTGCCAGCTCACCACCGGCCATTAGGGGTGAAAAACTGTTTTTT. This gives the protein CASSPPAIRGEKLFF.

The rearrangement links TRBV12-2 to TRBJ1-1; the table's D gene call, TRBD1, was not cross checked with the DNA. TRBV12-2 is annotated as a pseudogene. The CDR3 has 17 residues. CDR3 amino acids: CASRLAYRQYMNTEAFF. In DNA form, the CDR3 reads TGTGCAAGTCGCTTAGCATACAGGCAATATATGAACACTGAAGCTTTCTTT.

The rearrangement links TRBV5-1 to TRBJ2-5, with 7 bases that match TRBD1. In germline, CDR1 is SGHRS, CDR2 YFSETQ. The CDR3 covers 14 residues. V shed 4 bases and J 4 bases; nucleotides not matched to a gene: 7. The CDR3 sequence: CASSAAGTAETQYF. The CDR3 DNA follows: TGCGCCAGCAGCGCAGCCGGGACAGCAGAGACCCAGTACTTC.

Of note for this clone: Different DNA sequences within this sample yield the same CDR3. The V gene is TRBV5-1, the J gene TRBJ2-5; D is unclear. V gave up 1 base and J gave up 2 bases, with 6 bases separating them. The V gene's germline CDR1 is SGHRS and CDR2 YFSETQ. The CDR3 extends over 13 amino acids. The CDR3 nucleotides are TGCGCCAGCAGCTTGTCGGTGCAAGAGACCCAGTACTTC. It translates to CASSLSVQETQYF.

The J gene is TRBJ2-3, the V gene TRBV7-3, with 8 bases identical to TRBD1. CDR1 and CDR2 from the germline V gene are SGHTA and FQGTGA. The CDR3 has 16 amino acids. With V trimmed by 0 bases and J by 6 bases, 8 bases remained unmatched. This chain's CDR3 is CASSLTTGAYLDTQYF. CDR3 in DNA: TGTGCCAGCAGCTTAACGACAGGGGCGTATCTTGATACGCAGTATTTT.

This chain links TRBV11-2 with TRBJ1-5; maybe TRBD1 (6 bases). This CDR3 has 14 residues. Germline values: CDR1 SGHAT, CDR2 FQNNGV. V lost 1 base to trimming and J lost 6 bases, with 10 bases between them. CDR3 in amino acids: CASSLAGGLQPQHF. Written as DNA, the CDR3 is TGTGCCAGCAGCTTAGCGGGGGGGCTTCAGCCCCAGCATTTT.

The chain is built from TRBV9 and TRBJ2-1; D remains unclear. Trimming left V 4 bases short and J 9 bases short, with 11 bases between. CDR3 length: 12 amino acids. Germline V gene sequence: CDR1 SGDLS, CDR2 YYNGEE. The CDR3 protein is CASSLPYGEQFF. CDR3 in DNA: TGTGCCAGCAGCTTACCGTACGGTGAGCAGTTCTTC.

The chain uses TRBV6-1 and TRBJ2-7; 8 positions agree with TRBD2. With 4 bases clipped from V and 2 bases from J, the junction kept 4 bases outside the gene matches. The CDR3 contains 14 residues. In germline, CDR1 is MNHNS, CDR2 SASEGT. The CDR3 here is CASSVLAGPYEQYF. DNA of the CDR3: TGTGCCAGCAGTGTTTTAGCGGGACCCTACGAGCAGTACTTC.

This clone was observed once. This sequence joins TRBV5-4 and TRBJ2-1; no reliable D call. CDR1 is SGHNT, CDR2 YYREEE, per germline (reference sequence). This CDR3 has 14 amino acids. Trimming cost V 4 bases and J 5 bases, with 13 bases left between them. The chain's CDR3 is CASSLETGHNEQFF. Here the CDR3 DNA reads TGTGCCAGCAGCCTGGAGACGGGCCACAATGAGCAGTTCTTC.

The V call is TRBV28, the J call TRBJ1-5; the D gene is possibly TRBD1 (5 bases). With 3 bases removed from V and 4 bases from J, the gap between germline ends came to 25 bases. The CDR3 covers 19 residues. The germline V gene encodes CDR1 MDHEN and CDR2 SYDVKM. The CDR3 DNA reads as TGTGCCAGCAGTTTTGGGGTGGCGGAGGGGACCGGATGGAATCAGCCCCAGCATTTT. It translates to CASSFGVAEGTGWNQPQHF.

V gene TRBV7-8 combines with J gene TRBJ2-4, with a tentative D call TRBD1 (6 bases). Germline CDR1 is SGHVS and CDR2 is FQNEAQ. Trimming took off 5 bases at V and 2 bases at J, with 19 bases between the two ends. The CDR3 covers 17 residues. The CDR3 sequence: CASSLRWGQASKNIQYF. CDR3 coding DNA: TGTGCCAGCAGCCTACGATGGGGGCAGGCGTCCAAAAACATTCAGTACTTC.

The CDR3 DNA sequence: TGTGCCAGCAGTTTACGCCAGCATCGAAGGGGGGTGGAGACTGAAGCTTTCTTT. Encoded protein: CASSLRQHRRGVETEAFF. The chain employs TRBV27 and TRBJ1-1; TRBD1 is a possible D gene (6 bases). Germline CDR1 reads MNHEY; CDR2 reads SMNVEV (reference sequence). This CDR3 region has 18 residues. Trimming took 2 bases from V and 5 from J, leaving 24 bases between them.

The CDR3 here is CASTLWPGLAGERNTGELFF. The CDR3 coding sequence is TGTGCCAGTACCCTCTGGCCGGGACTAGCGGGAGAAAGGAACACCGGGGAGCTGTTTTTT. The genes are TRBV19 and TRBJ2-2, with TRBD2 matching over 14 bases. The germline gives CDR1 LNHDA, CDR2 SQIVND (reference sequence). There are 20 residues in the CDR3. V shed 7 bases and J 1 base; nucleotides not matched to a gene: 14. Full variable domain (missing parts from reference TRBV19 and TRBJ2-2): DGGITQSPKYLFRKEGQNVTLSCEQNLNHDAMYWYRQDPGQGLRLIYYSQIVNDFQKGDIAEGYSVSREKKESFPLTVTSAQKNPTAFYLCASTLWPGLAGERNTGELFFGEGSRLTVL.

The rearrangement joins TRBV5-5 to TRBJ1-1, with no clear D. CDR3 length: 13 amino acids. Per the germline V gene, CDR1 is SGHKS and CDR2 is YYEKEE (reference sequence). Trimming removed 1 base at V and 4 bases at J, with 8 bases between. Here the CDR3 reads CASSLLDGTEAFF. The CDR3 nucleotides are TGTGCCAGCAGCTTGCTGGATGGCACTGAAGCTTTCTTT.

The V gene is TRBV18, the J gene TRBJ2-7; weak D call: TRBD1 (6 bases). The ends were cut back, 4 bases at V and 0 bases at J, with 10 bases in the middle. Germline CDR1 is KGHSH and CDR2 is LQKENI. The CDR3 has 14 amino acids. The CDR3 DNA follows: TGTGCCAGCTCACGAGGGGACACCTCCTACGAGCAGTACTTC. Amino acid sequence: CASSRGDTSYEQYF.

J is TRBJ1-1 and V is TRBV10-3; no clear D gene. The V end was cut by 2 bases, the J end by 6 bases, with 13 bases between. Germline V gives CDR1 ENHRY, CDR2 SYGVKD. CDR3 length: 14 residues. CDR3 sequence reads: CAISEHGMSSEAFF. For the CDR3, the DNA is TGTGCCATCAGTGAGCATGGGATGTCATCTGAAGCTTTCTTT.

This clone was seen just once. This sequence joins TRBV5-1 and TRBJ1-1; D uncertain. CDR1 is SGHRS, CDR2 YFSETQ, per germline. V was shortened by 5 bases and J by 3 bases, with 11 bases between the two germline ends. The length of the CDR3 is 13 residues. CDR3 region: CASSKIGDTEAFF. The CDR3 nucleotides are TGCGCCAGCAGTAAGATCGGGGACACTGAAGCTTTCTTT.

The V gene is TRBV19, the J gene TRBJ2-3; TRBD2 matches 10 bases. Germline-derived CDR1 and CDR2 are LNHDA and SQIVND (reference sequence). The CDR3 consists of 17 residues. Trimming took 1 base from V and 0 from J; bases not matched to a gene: 4. The DNA of the CDR3 is TGTGCCAGTAGTATAGGAGTGACTAGCGGGAGCACAGATACGCAGTATTTT. Its protein is CASSIGVTSGSTDTQYF.

This chain joins TRBV5-1 and TRBJ1-1; D uncertain. This CDR3 is built from 13 residues. V was shortened by 4 bases and J by 10 bases, with 17 bases between the two germline ends. Germline lookup yields CDR1 SGHRS and CDR2 YFSETQ. CDR3 amino acids: CASSPFEGNLAFF. The DNA of the CDR3 is TGCGCCAGCAGCCCCTTCGAAGGAAATTTAGCTTTCTTT. Full variable domain (outside the CDR3, taken from reference TRBV5-1 and TRBJ1-1): KAGVTQTPRYLIKTRGQQVTLSCSPISGHRSVSWYQQTPGQGLQFLFEYFSETQRNKGNFPGRFSGRQFSNSRSEMNVSTLELGDSALYLCASSPFEGNLAFFGQGTRLTVV.